The 19 T cell receptor beta chains below all came from one sample that was sequenced in a study of cytomegalovirus exposure and HLA in healthy donors. A multiplex PCR was run with 60 Vbeta primers and 13 Jbeta primers. Libraries were prepared by immunoSEQ multiplex PCR; TCRdb keeps only in-frame clonotypes and omits some of them. The repertoire has 150,000 to 200,000 clones, 75% to 85% of them found once; the top ten carry less than 2%. Material: PBMCs. The source is a woman between 18 and 29 years old in good health and CMV-seronegative.

This clone has just a few counts. The chain has TRBV28 and TRBJ2-3; possible D gene TRBD2, 5 bases. The germline gives CDR1 MDHEN, CDR2 SYDVKM. CDR3 length equals 14 residues. V was shortened by 4 bases and J by 0 bases, with 8 bases between the two germline ends. The CDR3: CASSYERSTDTQYF. The CDR3 nucleotides read TGTGCCAGCAGTTATGAGCGGAGCACAGATACGCAGTATTTT.

V is TRBV7-2 and J is TRBJ2-2; D gene ambiguous. This CDR3 is built from 15 residues. Trimming left V 1 base short and J 1 base short, with 7 bases between. Germline CDR1 is SGHTA and CDR2 is FQGNSA. The CDR3: CASSLGYGNTGELFF. The CDR3 DNA is TGTGCCAGCAGCTTAGGGTACGGGAACACCGGGGAGCTGTTTTTT.

The V gene is TRBV5-4, the J gene TRBJ2-1; TRBD2 is a possible D gene (6 bases). The CDR3 is made up of 13 amino acids. Looked up from germline, CDR1 is SGHNT and CDR2 is YYREEE (reference sequence). V was cut by 3 bases and J by 10 bases, with 14 bases left in between. This CDR3 reads CASSYHPLAEQFF. The CDR3 nucleotides read TGTGCCAGCAGCTATCATCCCCTAGCGGAGCAGTTCTTC.

V is TRBV12-5 and J is TRBJ1-2, with a weak D call TRBD1 (5 bases). Germline assignment: CDR1 LGHNT and CDR2 FRNRAP. V was shortened by 3 bases and J by 7 bases, with 12 bases between the two germline ends. This CDR3 contains 13 residues. The CDR3 nucleotides are TGTGCTAGTGGTTTTGGGGCCCTAAGTGGCTACACCTTC. Protein sequence: CASGFGALSGYTF.

The chain carries TRBV11-2 and TRBJ1-2; TRBD1 aligns across 10 bases. Germline V gene sequence: CDR1 SGHAT, CDR2 FQNNGV. The CDR3 spans 13 residues. With V trimmed by 6 bases and J by 7 bases, 5 bases remained unmatched. The CDR3 reads CASRETGGFGYTF. The CDR3 DNA sequence: TGTGCCAGCAGAGAGACAGGGGGCTTTGGCTACACCTTC.

This chain links TRBV5-1 with TRBJ2-1; D gene ambiguous. V was cut by 2 bases and J by 3 bases, with 3 bases left in between. Germline V CDR1 and CDR2: SGHRS, YFSETQ. The CDR3 loop spans 12 amino acids. CDR3 coding DNA: TGCGCCAGCAGCTTCATCTACAATGAGCAGTTCTTC. Translating gives CASSFIYNEQFF.

In this sample, this clone turned up a few times. The chain is built from TRBV25-1 and TRBJ1-4; TRBD1 matches at 10 bases. The junction had 5 bases not matched to a gene; V was cut back by 4 bases and J by 6 bases. Germline V gives CDR1 MGHDK, CDR2 SYGVNS. The CDR3 consists of 15 residues. The CDR3, as DNA: TGTGCCAGCAGTGCTTCGGGACAGGGGTATGAAAAACTGTTTTTT. Amino acids: CASSASGQGYEKLFF.

This chain connects TRBV4-1 to TRBJ1-5, with 7 bases identical to TRBD1. Germline CDR1 and CDR2: MGHRA and YSYEKL. This CDR3 has 16 amino acids. J gave up 3 bases and V 4 bases, and 9 bases lay outside the gene matches. CDR3 sequence: CASSPYPDRANQPQHF. The CDR3 nucleotides are TGCGCCAGCAGCCCCTACCCCGACAGGGCCAATCAGCCCCAGCATTTT.

The chain links TRBV25-1 to TRBJ1-1; TRBD1 might be the D (5 bases). The germline V gene encodes CDR1 MGHDK and CDR2 SYGVNS. V was pared by 2 bases and J by 4 bases, with 14 bases between. The CDR3 totals 15 residues. Here the CDR3 reads CASSEIEGRVTEAFF. CDR3 coding DNA: TGTGCCAGCAGTGAAATTGAAGGCAGGGTCACTGAAGCTTTCTTT.

The chain carries TRBV15 and TRBJ1-5; the D is unclear. The ends were cut back, 0 bases at V and 2 bases at J, with 8 bases in the middle. CDR3 length equals 15 residues. Germline V gene data show CDR1 as LNHNV and CDR2 as YYDKDF (reference sequence). For the CDR3, the DNA is TGTGCCACCAGCAGAGAAGGACTGGGCAATCAGCCCCAGCATTTT. It yields the protein CATSREGLGNQPQHF.

The chain uses TRBV7-8 and TRBJ2-1, with D uncertain. V dropped 1 base and J dropped 15 bases, with 16 bases sitting between them. Germline CDR1 SGHVS, CDR2 FQNEAQ. The CDR3 consists of 13 residues. CDR3 DNA: TGTGCCAGCAGCTTAGACCCTCGCGTAGCTCTGTTCTTC. As protein: CASSLDPRVALFF.

This chain joins TRBV30 and TRBJ1-1; 7 bases match TRBD1. In germline, CDR1 is GTSNPN, CDR2 SVGIG (reference sequence). The ends lost 5 bases at V and 5 bases at J; junction bases unmatched: 8. This CDR3 has 13 amino acids. The CDR3, as DNA: TGTGCCTGGTCACAGGGGAGTCAAACTGAAGCTTTCTTT. It encodes CAWSQGSQTEAFF. The full variable domain, its missing parts supplied by reference TRBV30 and TRBJ1-1, is SQTIHQWPATLVQPVGSPLSLECTVEGTSNPNLYWYRQAAGRGLQLLFYSVGIGQISSEVPQNLSASRPQDRQFILSSKKLLLSDSGFYLCAWSQGSQTEAFFGQGTRLTVV.

This clone was seen a handful of times. The same CDR3 can be traced to other DNA sequences in this sample. DNA for the CDR3: TGCGCCAGCAGCCAAGCACAGGGCTACGAGCAGTACTTC. This translates into CASSQAQGYEQYF. J is TRBJ2-7 and V is TRBV4-1; D perhaps matches TRBD1 (6 bases). The CDR3 is made up of 13 amino acids. V lost 1 base to trimming and J lost 3 bases, with 7 bases between them. Germline V CDR1 and CDR2: MGHRA, YSYEKL.

The chain recombines TRBV5-6 with TRBJ2-7, with unresolved D. The V gene's germline CDR1 is SGHDT and CDR2 YYEEEE. The germline V and J ends were trimmed by 1 base and 3 bases, with 8 bases remaining between them. The CDR3 loop spans 13 amino acids. As DNA, the CDR3 is TGTGCCAGCAGCTTGATTAACGGCTACGAGCAGTACTTC. Its translation: CASSLINGYEQYF.

A note on this clone: A read error may account for a junction end that differs from germline. The chain carries TRBV7-9 and TRBJ1-1; 9 nucleotides align to TRBD1. CDR1 is SEHNR and CDR2 is FQNEAQ in the germline V gene (reference sequence). The CDR3 consists of 13 residues. CDR3 nucleotides: TGTTCCAGCAGCGGGGACAGGGAGACTGAAGCTTTCTTT. This codes for CSSSGDRETEAFF.

This clone was detected once. The chain joins TRBV27 to TRBJ2-7; 8 bases align to TRBD1. The CDR3 is made up of 14 amino acids. Trimming removed 6 bases from V and 2 bases from J; junction bases left unmatched: 6. CDR1 is MNHEY and CDR2 is SMNVEV in the germline V gene (reference sequence). The CDR3 spells CASRTLDRAYEQYF. As DNA, the CDR3 is TGTGCCAGCAGGACTTTGGACAGGGCCTACGAGCAGTACTTC.

This clone is a singleton in its sample. The J gene is TRBJ2-6, the V gene TRBV28, with 9 positions matching TRBD1. Germline values: CDR1 MDHEN, CDR2 SYDVKM. This CDR3 region has 19 residues. J was trimmed by 0 bases and V by 5 bases; bases with no gene match: 11. The CDR3 region is CASSRTTGTGTSGANVLTF. In DNA form, the CDR3 reads TGTGCCAGCAGTAGGACTACCGGGACAGGGACCTCTGGGGCCAACGTCCTGACTTTC.

V gene TRBV7-8 combines with J gene TRBJ1-1; D not resolved. Trimming shortened V by 1 base and J by 6 bases, and 15 bases separated the two germline ends. This CDR3 contains 15 residues. From germline, CDR1 is SGHVS and CDR2 FQNEAQ. CDR3 DNA sequence: TGTGCCAGCAGCTTAGAGCCCGGTGGGAGCCCTGAAGCTTTCTTT. Amino acids: CASSLEPGGSPEAFF.

The J gene is TRBJ1-5, the V gene TRBV30; D may be TRBD1 (5 bases). This CDR3 spans 13 amino acids. V lost 2 bases to trimming and J lost 4 bases, with 9 bases between them. Germline loops: CDR1 GTSNPN, CDR2 SVGIG (reference sequence). The CDR3 bases are TGTGCCTGGAGTTCAGGGCCAAATCAGCCCCAGCATTTT. It is translated as CAWSSGPNQPQHF.